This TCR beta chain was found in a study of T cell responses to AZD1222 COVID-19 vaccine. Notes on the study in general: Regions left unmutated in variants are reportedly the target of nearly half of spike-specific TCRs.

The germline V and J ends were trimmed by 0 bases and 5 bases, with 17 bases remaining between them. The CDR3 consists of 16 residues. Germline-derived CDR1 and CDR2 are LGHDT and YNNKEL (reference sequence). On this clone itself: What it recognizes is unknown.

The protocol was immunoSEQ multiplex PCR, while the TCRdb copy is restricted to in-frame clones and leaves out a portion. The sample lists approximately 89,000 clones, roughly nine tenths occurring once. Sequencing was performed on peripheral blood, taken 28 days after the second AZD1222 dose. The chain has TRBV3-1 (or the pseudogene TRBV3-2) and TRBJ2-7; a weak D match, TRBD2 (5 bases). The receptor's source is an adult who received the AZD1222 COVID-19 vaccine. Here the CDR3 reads CASSQDKRWTSHEQYF. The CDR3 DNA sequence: TGTGCCAGCAGCCAAGATAAAAGGTGGACTTCTCACGAGCAGTACTTC.